One T cell receptor (beta chain) is described in this entry. This sample is drawn from a study of blood T cell repertoires in COVID-19. Across the whole study: Samples came from the United States, Italy and Spain, spanning acute and convalescent COVID-19. PBMCs, B-cell-depleted T cells, or T cells were the source of the cDNA or gDNA that made up the material.

Original analysis: Amplifying reference gene primers gave estimates of nucleated cell counts. Measured with immunoSEQ multiplex PCR; TCRdb has only the in-frame clones, and not every one. Clonal size and the V and J genes are those of that table, whereas D and trimming came from the DNA. The table shows about 170,000 clones, with 82% occurring only once. Looked up from germline, CDR1 is LGHNA and CDR2 is YNFKEQ. Trimming left V 4 bases short and J 8 bases short, with 6 bases between. This CDR3 has 11 residues. The rearrangement joins TRBV4-2 to TRBJ2-1, with D possibly being TRBD2 (5 bases). Sample: peripheral blood. The TCR was taken from a woman older than 75 with active or convalescent COVID-19. CDR3 sequence reads: CASSRGDEQFF. CDR3 DNA sequence: TGTGCCAGCAGCCGGGGAGATGAGCAGTTCTTC.